The next 29 T cell receptor beta chains were all read from a single sample in a study of OX40 agonist ivuxolimab in advanced cancers. Using immunoSEQ multiplex PCR, the repertoire was profiled, and TCRdb retains in-frame clones only, with some absent. Of tens of thousands of clones listed, roughly 90% are singletons. The sequencing used CD4+ or CD8+ T cells sorted from blood, collected in a trial of the OX40 agonist ivuxolimab. The receptors here all came from an adult with an advanced solid tumor such as melanoma, head and neck, liver or kidney cancer.

This chain joins TRBV7-9 and TRBJ2-1, with 7 bases identical to TRBD2. Germline V gene data show CDR1 as SEHNR and CDR2 as FQNEAQ (reference sequence). J gave up 4 bases and V 1 base, and 4 bases lay outside the gene matches. This CDR3 comprises 15 residues. CDR3 DNA: TGTGCCAGCAGCTTAGTAGCGGGTGAATACAATGAGCAGTTCTTC. Protein sequence: CASSLVAGEYNEQFF.

This CDR3 reads CASSIRQQGFPYEQYF. CDR3 coding DNA: TGTGCCAGTAGTATTCGTCAACAGGGGTTTCCCTACGAGCAGTACTTC. The genes are TRBV19 and TRBJ2-7, with 7 bases matching TRBD1. V lost 3 bases to trimming and J lost 2 bases; unmatched junction nucleotides: 10. In germline, CDR1 is LNHDA, CDR2 SQIVND (reference sequence). The CDR3 runs 16 residues.

This clone was detected once. The chain joins TRBV28 to TRBJ2-5; D assignment may be TRBD1 or TRBD2 (6 bases each). CDR3 length: 17 residues. Germline assignment: CDR1 MDHEN and CDR2 SYDVKM. Trimming took 6 bases from V and 5 from J, leaving 25 bases between them. CDR3 loop: CASRNLMGGLGTETQYF. The CDR3 DNA follows: TGTGCCAGCAGAAACTTAATGGGGGGCTTGGGGACGGAGACCCAGTACTTC.

This chain joins TRBV11-3 and TRBJ1-1; a possible D gene is TRBD1 (5 bases). This CDR3 is built from 13 residues. V was pared by 4 bases and J by 2 bases, with 8 bases between. Germline V gene lookup returns CDR1 SGHNT and CDR2 YENEEA. CDR3 in amino acids: CASSYGGNTEAFF. The CDR3 nucleotides are TGTGCCAGCAGCTACGGGGGAAACACTGAAGCTTTCTTT.

The rearrangement links TRBV5-1 to TRBJ1-1; D not certain. The CDR3 loop spans 11 amino acids. Germline V lookup: CDR1 SGHRS, CDR2 YFSETQ. Trimming cost V 7 bases and J 5 bases, with 9 bases left between them. The CDR3 sequence: CASPGGTEAFF. The CDR3 DNA sequence: TGCGCCAGCCCCGGAGGAACTGAAGCTTTCTTT.

This chain connects TRBV6-1 to TRBJ2-5; maybe TRBD1 (6 bases). The CDR3 runs 14 residues. V was clipped by 0 bases and J by 5 bases, with 10 bases between them. The germline gives CDR1 MNHNS, CDR2 SASEGT. The CDR3 DNA reads as TGTGCCAGCAGTGAAGCCGACAGGATGGAGACCCAGTACTTC. Translation gives CASSEADRMETQYF.

This rearrangement joins TRBV5-6 to TRBJ1-2; D not certain. CDR3 length: 15 amino acids. Trimming pared 1 base from V and 3 bases from J, leaving 13 bases between. The germline gives CDR1 SGHDT, CDR2 YYEEEE. This CDR3 is CASSLRTGFYYGYTF. CDR3 nucleotides: TGTGCCAGCAGCTTGAGGACCGGTTTTTACTATGGCTACACCTTC.

V and J are TRBV28 and TRBJ1-5; 10 bases are a match to TRBD1. Germline V CDR1 and CDR2: MDHEN, SYDVKM. CDR3 length: 14 residues. V shed 8 bases, J shed 3 bases, and the junction held 4 bases outside the gene matches. The CDR3 region is CASRDRGHNQPQHF. CDR3 nucleotides: TGTGCCAGCCGGGACAGGGGCCACAATCAGCCCCAGCATTTT.

This sequence joins TRBV11-2 and TRBJ1-1; possible D gene TRBD1, 5 bases. Germline CDR1 reads SGHAT; CDR2 reads FQNNGV. The CDR3 contains 13 residues. V was shortened by 5 bases and J by 6 bases, with 13 bases between the two germline ends. The CDR3 DNA is TGTGCCAGCAGCCCCCCAGGGCTACCTGAAGCTTTCTTT. It specifies CASSPPGLPEAFF.

The J gene is TRBJ2-2, the V gene TRBV7-9; D is tentatively TRBD1 or TRBD2 (5 bases each). CDR3 length equals 16 residues. The V gene lost 3 bases and the J gene lost 2 bases, with 13 bases spanning the gap. Germline lookup yields CDR1 SEHNR and CDR2 FQNEAQ (reference sequence). CDR3 sequence: CASSLFGATNTGELFF. The CDR3 DNA reads as TGTGCCAGCAGCTTGTTCGGGGCGACAAACACCGGGGAGCTGTTTTTT.

The chain uses TRBV4-1 and TRBJ1-2; no clear D. V lost 2 bases to trimming and J lost 3 bases, with 16 bases between them. Germline CDR1 and CDR2: MGHRA and YSYEKL. CDR3 length equals 16 residues. The CDR3 nucleotides read TGCGCCAGCAGCCAAATTTTCCGCGGAGCAGACTATGGCTACACCTTC. The encoded protein is CASSQIFRGADYGYTF.

The chain combines TRBV7-9 with TRBJ1-2, with D possibly being TRBD1 (5 bases). The CDR3 is 15 amino acids. Germline values: CDR1 SEHNR, CDR2 FQNEAQ (reference sequence). Trimming removed 5 bases from V and 4 bases from J, with 17 bases in between. The CDR3 DNA sequence: TGTGCCAGCAGCAACCGGGATAGGCAGGGCTATGGCTACACCTTC. Amino acid sequence: CASSNRDRQGYGYTF.

The gene calls are TRBV27 and TRBJ2-7; D remains unclear. Germline V gene data show CDR1 as MNHEY and CDR2 as SMNVEV (reference sequence). This CDR3 region has 11 residues. The V and J ends lost 6 bases and 2 bases respectively, with 5 bases between them. CDR3 in DNA: TGTGCCAGCAGCGGTACCTACGAGCAGTACTTC. It specifies CASSGTYEQYF.

This chain joins TRBV7-9 and TRBJ1-2; 10 bases agree with TRBD1. This CDR3 comprises 15 residues. The ends lost 4 bases at V and 3 bases at J; junction bases unmatched: 5. The germline V gene encodes CDR1 SEHNR and CDR2 FQNEAQ (reference sequence). Here the CDR3 DNA reads TGTGCCAGCAGCTCCGGGACAGGGGCCGACTATGGCTACACCTTC. It yields the protein CASSSGTGADYGYTF.

The gene calls are TRBV7-9 and TRBJ1-2; D is undetermined. V lost 1 base and J lost 0, with 12 bases in between. Looked up from germline, CDR1 is SEHNR and CDR2 is FQNEAQ (reference sequence). The CDR3 has 16 residues. The CDR3 DNA sequence: TGTGCCAGCAGCTTAGGGTCGCCGGGAGCTAACTATGGCTACACCTTC. Its translation is CASSLGSPGANYGYTF.

CDR3 loop: CASSQGVRPEQFF. As DNA, the CDR3 is TGTGCCAGCAGCCAAGGTGTCAGGCCTGAGCAGTTCTTC. The chain joins TRBV14 to TRBJ2-1; no clear D gene. This CDR3 spans 13 amino acids. Per germline, CDR1 SGHDN and CDR2 FVKESK. V was trimmed by 1 base and J by 9 bases, leaving 10 bases between them.

The V call is TRBV27, the J call TRBJ2-5; possible D gene TRBD2, 5 bases. V was clipped by 5 bases and J by 7 bases, with 14 bases between them. The CDR3 spans 13 residues. Germline V gene data show CDR1 as MNHEY and CDR2 as SMNVEV (reference sequence). CDR3 protein: CASSSLAGWTQYF. For the CDR3, the DNA is TGTGCCAGCAGTAGTCTAGCCGGTTGGACCCAGTACTTC.

The chain uses TRBV4-1 and TRBJ2-7, with 7 bases that match TRBD1. The CDR3 loop spans 15 amino acids. Germline CDR1 MGHRA, CDR2 YSYEKL. The junction had 10 bases not matched to a gene; V was cut back by 8 bases and J by 0 bases. CDR3 coding DNA: TGCGCCAGCGCCTCCAAATGGGACAGCTCCTACGAGCAGTACTTC. It encodes CASASKWDSSYEQYF.

In DNA form, the CDR3 reads TGTGCCAGCAGCCAAGTCTATAGCTCCTACGAGCAGTACTTC. Translated: CASSQVYSSYEQYF. The chain is built from TRBV14 and TRBJ2-7; no clear D. Germline CDR1 reads SGHDN; CDR2 reads FVKESK. V was pared by 1 base and J by 0 bases, with 7 bases between. The CDR3 runs to 14 residues.

Only one count was recorded for this clone. The chain couples TRBV29-1 to TRBJ2-7; 13 bases match TRBD2. The CDR3 runs 13 residues. V lost 6 bases and J lost 4; bases outside the gene matches: 3. In germline, CDR1 is SQVTM, CDR2 ANQGSEA. The CDR3 region is CSVRLAGGYEQYF. The CDR3 DNA reads as TGCAGCGTACGACTAGCGGGGGGATACGAGCAGTACTTC.

Judged by abundance, this clone is medium-sized. Here the CDR3 reads CASSQGQNGYYGYTF. Written as DNA, the CDR3 is TGTGCCAGCAGTCAAGGACAAAACGGATACTATGGCTACACCTTC. V is TRBV16 and J is TRBJ1-2, with D possibly being TRBD1 (5 bases). CDR1 and CDR2 (germline): KGHSY, FQNENV. CDR3 length equals 15 residues. Trimming cost V 6 bases and J 3 bases, with 17 bases left between them.

The J gene is TRBJ2-1, the V gene TRBV4-2; 8 bases match TRBD2. The germline gives CDR1 LGHNA, CDR2 YNFKEQ. This CDR3 is built from 17 residues. The J segment lost 2 bases and the V segment lost 0 bases, leaving 6 bases of the junction unmatched. The CDR3 region has the DNA TGTGCCAGCAGCCAAGAATACGGGGGGGGCCCCTACAATGAGCAGTTCTTC. It translates to CASSQEYGGGPYNEQFF.

This clone showed up just a few times. V gene TRBV19 combines with J gene TRBJ1-1; D possibly corresponds to TRBD1 (6 bases). Trimming left V 6 bases short and J 7 bases short, with 18 bases between. The CDR3 sequence is 14 residues long. Germline CDR1 is LNHDA and CDR2 is SQIVND (reference sequence). DNA for the CDR3: TGTGCCAGTAGCCTTTCGGGGGGGCAGAGTGAAGCTTTCTTT. This translates into CASSLSGGQSEAFF. The entire variable domain, with the rest obtained from reference TRBV19 and TRBJ1-1, is as follows: DGGITQSPKYLFRKEGQNVTLSCEQNLNHDAMYWYRQDPGQGLRLIYYSQIVNDFQKGDIAEGYSVSREKKESFPLTVTSAQKNPTAFYLCASSLSGGQSEAFFGQGTRLTVV.

The V call is TRBV19, the J call TRBJ2-1; 16 positions match TRBD2. V was pared by 5 bases and J by 3 bases, with 10 bases of the junction left unmatched. Germline V gene sequence: CDR1 LNHDA, CDR2 SQIVND (reference sequence). The CDR3 consists of 19 residues. For the CDR3, the DNA is TGTGCCAGTAGTCCCCCCGGGACTAGCGGGGGGGAACTCTACAATGAGCAGTTCTTC. It codes for CASSPPGTSGGELYNEQFF.

In DNA form, the CDR3 reads TGTGCCAGCAGCTTGGCCGCAGTAGCTAACTATGGCTACACCTTC. As protein: CASSLAAVANYGYTF. The V and J genes are TRBV5-4 and TRBJ1-2; D gene ambiguous. The CDR3 loop spans 15 amino acids. Trimming shortened V by 0 bases and J by 0 bases, and 9 bases separated the two germline ends. Germline V gene data show CDR1 as SGHNT and CDR2 as YYREEE (reference sequence).

There are a few counts of this clone. The chain is built from TRBV30 and TRBJ1-5; D not certain. CDR1 GTSNPN and CDR2 SVGIG come from the germline V gene (reference sequence). This CDR3 contains 12 residues. V was cut by 0 bases and J by 10 bases, with 10 bases left in between. For the CDR3, the DNA is TGTGCCTGGAGTGTATCTGAGTATCCCCAGCATTTT. This encodes CAWSVSEYPQHF.

Points on this clone: A junction end diverges from the germline sequence, so it may reflect a read error. This chain joins TRBV7-8 and TRBJ1-1; D ambiguous. The CDR3 is 11 residues long. CDR1 is SGHVS and CDR2 is FQNEAQ in the germline V gene. The CDR3 DNA reads as TGTGCCAGCACCTTACACGGTGAAGCTTTCTTT. Amino acids: CASTLHGEAFF.

The chain recombines TRBV6-1 with TRBJ1-2; TRBD1 is a possible D gene (6 bases). Germline lookup yields CDR1 MNHNS and CDR2 SASEGT. The CDR3 extends over 16 amino acids. Trimming removed 0 bases from V and 4 bases from J, with 15 bases in between. The CDR3 here is CASSEAPVGGSYGYTF. The CDR3 DNA sequence: TGTGCCAGCAGTGAAGCGCCAGTAGGGGGGTCCTATGGCTACACCTTC.

The chain joins TRBV5-4 to TRBJ2-1; D not resolved. There are 12 residues in the CDR3. Germline-derived CDR1 and CDR2 are SGHNT and YYREEE (reference sequence). V was trimmed by 6 bases and J by 3 bases, leaving 7 bases between them. Here the CDR3 DNA reads TGTGCCAGCAATCTGGTCTACAATGAGCAGTTCTTC. Its translation is CASNLVYNEQFF.